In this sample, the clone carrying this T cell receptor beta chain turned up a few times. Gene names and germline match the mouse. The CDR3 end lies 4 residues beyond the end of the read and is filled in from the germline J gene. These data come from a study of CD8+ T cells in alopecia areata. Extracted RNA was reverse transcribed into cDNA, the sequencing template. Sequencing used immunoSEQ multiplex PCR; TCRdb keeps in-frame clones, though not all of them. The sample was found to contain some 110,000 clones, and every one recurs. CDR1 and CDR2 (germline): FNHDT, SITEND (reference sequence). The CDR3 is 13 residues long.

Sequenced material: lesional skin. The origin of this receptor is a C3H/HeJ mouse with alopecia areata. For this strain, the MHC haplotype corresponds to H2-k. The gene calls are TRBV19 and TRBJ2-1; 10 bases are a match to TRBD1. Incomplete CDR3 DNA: TGTGCCAGCAGAAGGACAGGGGGAGCT. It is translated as CASRRTGGA. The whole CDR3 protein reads CASRRTGGAEQFF.